A selection of T cell receptor beta chains follows, all from one sample in a study of vaccination effects on CD4 cells after COVID-19. The antigens of these receptors remain unknown. The data were produced by immunoSEQ multiplex PCR, yet TCRdb's version contains in-frame clones alone and is incomplete. The table shows approximately 45,000 clones, with approximately 74% occurring only once. The sequences come from CD4+ T cells from PBMCs cultured without peptide, collected before COVID-19 vaccination. The receptor set was obtained from a human donor who had a prior SARS-CoV-2 infection. Each CDR3 is given with its conserved first and last residue. Fields, in order: D gene, V gene, J gene, clone size, CDR3 DNA, CDR3 protein. The D gene is left open where the match is weak. The listing skips clone size in some rows; elsewhere it reads once, few, many or a size class.

D: TRBD2
V: TRBV7-2
J: TRBJ2-7
size: NA
DNA: TGTGCCAGCACCCCAGGACTAGCGGGAGCCTCCGAGCAGTACTTC
CDR3: CASTPGLAGASEQYF

D: NA
V: TRBV19
J: TRBJ2-2
size: NA
DNA: TGTGCCAGTAGTATGTGGCGGTGGAAGCTGTTTTTT
CDR3: CASSMWRWKLFF

D: NA
V: TRBV20-1
J: TRBJ2-2
size: NA
DNA: TGCAGTGCTACGAACACCGGGGAGCTGTTTTTT
CDR3: CSATNTGELFF

D: TRBD2
V: TRBV13
J: TRBJ2-2
size: NA
DNA: TGTGCCAGCAGCGCCCTACTAGCGGGAAGGGAGCTGTTTTTT
CDR3: CASSALLAGRELFF

D: NA
V: TRBV3-1/TRBV3-2
J: TRBJ2-7
size: NA
DNA: TGTGCCAGCAGCCAAGGCGCCACCCGGTACGAGCAGTACTTC
CDR3: CASSQGATRYEQYF

D: TRBD1
V: TRBV11-2
J: TRBJ1-2
size: once
DNA: TGTGCCAGCAGCTCTTGGACAGGGCCTGGCTACACCTTC
CDR3: CASSSWTGPGYTF

D: NA
V: TRBV7-2
J: TRBJ2-5
size: NA
DNA: TGTGCCAGCAGCTTAGCGGCTAGTAAGGAGACCCAGTACTTC
CDR3: CASSLAASKETQYF

D: NA
V: TRBV11-2
J: TRBJ2-5
size: NA
DNA: TGTGCCAGCAGCGCCACTAGGGAGACCCAGTACTTC
CDR3: CASSATRETQYF

D: TRBD1
V: TRBV3-1/TRBV3-2
J: TRBJ2-7
size: NA
DNA: TGTGCCAGCAGCCCCCGGGACAGCGAACTCACCTACGAGCAGTACTTC
CDR3: CASSPRDSELTYEQYF

D: NA
V: TRBV6-5
J: TRBJ2-1
size: once
DNA: TGTGCCAGCAGGACGCGAAATCAGCAGTTCTTC
CDR3: CASRTRNQQFF

D: NA
V: TRBV7-3
J: TRBJ2-1
size: once
DNA: TGTGCCAGCAGCGAAAAGGACGGAGCCTACAATGAGCAGTTCTTC
CDR3: CASSEKDGAYNEQFF

D: NA
V: TRBV6-2/TRBV6-3
J: TRBJ2-7
size: few
DNA: TGTGCCAGCAGTTATGAGCCCGCGAGGGTCTACGAGCAGTACTTC
CDR3: CASSYEPARVYEQYF

D: NA
V: TRBV3-1/TRBV3-2
J: TRBJ1-2
size: NA
DNA: TGTGCCAGCAGCCAACCCCCGCCGTGGGGCGTCTATGGCTACACCTTC
CDR3: CASSQPPPWGVYGYTF

D: NA
V: TRBV11-1
J: TRBJ2-3
size: NA
DNA: TGTGCCAGCAGCCCAGGGGGCACAGATACGCAGTATTTT
CDR3: CASSPGGTDTQYF

D: NA
V: TRBV10-3
J: TRBJ1-1
size: NA
DNA: TGTGCCATCAGTGAGTCGCGGGGGGGTAGCACTGAAGCTTTCTTT
CDR3: CAISESRGGSTEAFF

D: TRBD1
V: TRBV7-9
J: TRBJ2-7
size: NA
DNA: TGTGCCAGCAGACCCACCAGCTACAGGGGCGACGTTGGGCAGTACTTC
CDR3: CASRPTSYRGDVGQYF

D: NA
V: TRBV10-2
J: TRBJ1-2
size: once
DNA: TGCGCCAGCATATCAGCGGACTATGGCTACACCTTC
CDR3: CASISADYGYTF

D: TRBD2
V: TRBV7-3
J: TRBJ2-3
size: NA
DNA: TGTGCCAGCAGCTATCTAGCGGGCACCACAGATACGCAGTATTTT
CDR3: CASSYLAGTTDTQYF

D: TRBD2
V: TRBV7-9
J: TRBJ2-3
size: NA
DNA: TGTGCCAGCAGCCGATCTCCTAGCGGGGACACAGATACGCAGTATTTT
CDR3: CASSRSPSGDTDTQYF

D: TRBD2
V: TRBV3-1/TRBV3-2
J: TRBJ2-3
size: NA
DNA: TGTGCCAGCAGCCAACTTCCTATGACTAGCGGGGGCACAGATACGCAGTATTTT
CDR3: CASSQLPMTSGGTDTQYF

D: TRBD2
V: TRBV12-5
J: TRBJ2-1
size: NA
DNA: TGTGCTAGTGGTTTAAGGCTAGCGGGGGTGAATGAGCAGTTCTTC
CDR3: CASGLRLAGVNEQFF

D: NA
V: TRBV7-9
J: TRBJ2-7
size: NA
DNA: TGTGCCAGCAGCTTTGACTCTAGTTACGAGCAGTACTTC
CDR3: CASSFDSSYEQYF

D: NA
V: TRBV11-3
J: TRBJ1-3
size: few
DNA: TGTGCCAGCAGCTTACAGGGGCATAGTGGAAACACCATATATTTT
CDR3: CASSLQGHSGNTIYF

D: NA
V: TRBV30
J: TRBJ2-5
size: NA
DNA: TGTGCCTGGAGTGTACACTGGAAAGGAGAGACCCAGTACTTC
CDR3: CAWSVHWKGETQYF

D: TRBD2
V: TRBV7-8
J: TRBJ2-1
size: NA
DNA: TGTGCCAGCAGCCCATGGGCGGGGGTTATACGCAATGAGCAGTTCTTC
CDR3: CASSPWAGVIRNEQFF